This entry is about one T cell receptor (beta chain). Generated by immunoSEQ multiplex PCR, the TCRdb table keeps only in-frame clones and is missing some. The repertoire holds tens of thousands of clones, with approximately 86% as singletons. The data stem from a study of blood T cell repertoires in COVID-19. Across under 25 US areas, participants ranged in age from 18 to 89 years. Resolution of symptoms, clearance, or two negative PCRs was present in recovered Cohort 3 donors. This clonotype originated in a woman in her forties or fifties who had recovered from COVID-19. The sequencing input was PBMCs or T cells enriched from blood (not recorded which).

The CDR3 bases are TGTGCCAGCAATACCGGGACAGGACCTTACGAGCAGTACTTC. Amino acids: CASNTGTGPYEQYF. The V and J genes are TRBV6-5 and TRBJ2-7; 8 positions agree with TRBD1. The germline V gene has CDR1 MNHEY and CDR2 SVGAGI. CDR3 size: 14 residues. V lost 7 bases to trimming and J lost 4 bases; unmatched junction nucleotides: 9.